Given below is one T cell receptor (beta chain) in context. This sample is part of a study of cytomegalovirus exposure and HLA in healthy donors. CDR1 and CDR2 from the germline V gene are SGHTA and FQGTGA. CDR3 length: 15 amino acids. Between the trimmed V and J ends, which lost 4 bases and 2 bases, there was a span of 9 bases. TCRdb keeps only in-frame clones here, not all; method: immunoSEQ multiplex PCR. The repertoire holds around 130,000 clones, with approximately 81% as singletons. V gene TRBV7-3 combines with J gene TRBJ1-6; D may be TRBD1 (5 bases). The source material was PBMCs. This TCR was sampled from a woman in her 30s in good health and CMV-seronegative. The CDR3 spells CASSYTGPYNSPLHF. The CDR3, as DNA: TGTGCCAGCAGCTATACAGGTCCCTATAATTCACCCCTCCACTTT. Full variable domain (outside the CDR3, taken from reference TRBV7-3 and TRBJ1-6): GAGVSQTPSNKVTEKGKYVELRCDPISGHTALYWYRQSLGQGPEFLIYFQGTGAADDSGLPNDRFFAVRPEGSVSTLKIQRTERGDSAVYLCASSYTGPYNSPLHFGNGTRLTVT.